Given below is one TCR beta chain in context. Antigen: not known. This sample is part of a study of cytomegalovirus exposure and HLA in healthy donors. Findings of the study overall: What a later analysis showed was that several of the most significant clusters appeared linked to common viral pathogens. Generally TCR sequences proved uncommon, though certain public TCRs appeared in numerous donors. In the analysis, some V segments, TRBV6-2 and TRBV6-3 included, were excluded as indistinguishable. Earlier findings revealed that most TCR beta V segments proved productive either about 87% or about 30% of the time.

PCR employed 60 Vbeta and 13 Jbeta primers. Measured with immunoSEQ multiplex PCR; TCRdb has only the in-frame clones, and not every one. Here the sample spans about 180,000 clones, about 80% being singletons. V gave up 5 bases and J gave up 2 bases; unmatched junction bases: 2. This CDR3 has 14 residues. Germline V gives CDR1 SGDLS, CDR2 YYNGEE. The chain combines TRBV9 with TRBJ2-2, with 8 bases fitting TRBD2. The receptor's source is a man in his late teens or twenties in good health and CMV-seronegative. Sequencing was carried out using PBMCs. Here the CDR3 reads CASSAGGNTGELFF. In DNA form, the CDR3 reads TGTGCCAGCAGTGCGGGAGGAAACACCGGGGAGCTGTTTTTT.